Below, one T cell receptor beta chain is given with its context. No antigen is known for it. The sample is drawn from a study of cytomegalovirus exposure and HLA in healthy donors. Overall study findings and caveats: Later work found most CMV-associated TCR beta chains apparently HLA-restricted. For TCR beta chains, V- and J-gene trimming was later linked to a missense DCLRE1C variant. Earlier results showed most TCR beta V segments being productive about 87% or about 30% of the time.

The donors comprised healthy bone marrow donors. PCR involved 60 Vbeta and 13 Jbeta primers. This table comes from immunoSEQ multiplex PCR, and its TCRdb copy is limited to in-frame clones, with some not included. The sample includes over 150,000 clones, roughly 78% of them seen just once. Germline CDR1 and CDR2: GTSNPN and SVGIG (reference sequence). This CDR3 has 16 residues. Trimming at V came to 1 base and at J to 4 bases, leaving 9 bases not matched to a gene. The sequencing sample was made of PBMCs. The source of this sequence is a woman aged 45-60 years in good health and CMV-seropositive. The chain is built from TRBV30 and TRBJ2-3, with TRBD2 matching over 9 bases. CDR3: CAWSGALAGRSDTQYF. CDR3 sequence (DNA): TGTGCCTGGAGTGGGGCCCTAGCGGGGAGATCAGATACGCAGTATTTT.